Presented here are 5 T cell receptor beta chains from one specimen sequenced in a study of blood T cell repertoires in COVID-19. TCRdb's copy holds only in-frame clones and misses some; the assay was immunoSEQ multiplex PCR. Here the sample spans around 500,000 clones, about 88% being singletons. Input material: PBMCs or T cells enriched from blood (not recorded which). The receptors come from a woman aged 55-70 years who had recovered from COVID-19.

The sample holds a few counts of this clone. V usage is TRBV5-1 and J usage is TRBJ1-2, with 7 bases matching TRBD1. The germline CDR1 and CDR2 sequences are SGHRS and YFSETQ. This CDR3 region has 16 residues. Losses at the gene ends were 3 bases for V and 4 bases for J; bases not matched to a gene: 12. The CDR3 DNA is TGCGCCAGCAGCTCCTTAGTGGAGGGGGCAACCTATGGCTACACCTTC. It codes for CASSSLVEGATYGYTF.

This chain links TRBV6-5 with TRBJ1-2; no definite D call. The germline gives CDR1 MNHEY, CDR2 SVGAGI. The V gene lost 4 bases and the J gene lost 7 bases, with 16 bases spanning the gap. The CDR3 is 14 amino acids. This CDR3 reads CASSLIGSSLGYTF. In DNA, the CDR3 is TGTGCCAGCAGTTTGATCGGGTCATCGCTTGGCTACACCTTC.

V gene TRBV11-2 combines with J gene TRBJ2-2; 7 bases map to TRBD1. V lost 3 bases, J lost 7 bases, and 2 bases stayed unmatched. Germline V gives CDR1 SGHAT, CDR2 FQNNGV. This CDR3 region has 13 residues. CDR3: CASSLTGIGELFF. The CDR3 nucleotides read TGTGCCAGCAGCTTGACAGGGATCGGGGAGCTGTTTTTT. Variable domain in full (rest from reference TRBV11-2 and TRBJ2-2): EAGVAQSPRYKIIEKRQSVAFWCNPISGHATLYWYQQILGQGPKLLIQFQNNGVVDDSQLPKDRFSAERLKGVDSTLKIQPAKLEDSAVYLCASSLTGIGELFFGEGSRLTVL.

The sample holds one count of this clone. The chain has TRBV9 and TRBJ2-1, with D tentatively TRBD2 (5 bases). The V end lost 0 bases, the J end lost 2 bases, and 15 bases lay between the germline ends. This CDR3 is built from 17 residues. Germline assignment: CDR1 SGDLS and CDR2 YYNGEE. CDR3 loop: CASSVGIRGLPYNEQFF. The CDR3 DNA reads as TGTGCCAGCAGCGTAGGGATTAGAGGGCTCCCCTACAATGAGCAGTTCTTC. The variable domain in full, with the rest retrieved from reference TRBV9 and TRBJ2-1, is DSGVTQTPKHLITATGQRVTLRCSPRSGDLSVYWYQQSLDQGLQFLIQYYNGEERAKGNILERFSAQQFPDLHSELNLSSLELGDSALYFCASSVGIRGLPYNEQFFGPGTRLTVL.

For this clone: The sample holds other DNA sequences that translate to the same CDR3. The V call is TRBV5-4, the J call TRBJ1-5, with a possible D match to TRBD1 (5 bases). Trimming took 0 bases from V and 7 from J, leaving 8 bases between them. CDR1 is SGHNT, CDR2 YYREEE, per germline (reference sequence). The CDR3 runs to 13 residues. CDR3 in DNA: TGTGCCAGCAGCTTGGGGGGGGACCAGCCCCAGCATTTT. It yields the protein CASSLGGDQPQHF.